This entry lists 18 T cell receptor beta chains sequenced from one sample in a study of identical twins. MiXCR, applied by TCRdb to the 5' RACE reads, yields one record per CDR3 protein. Of 420,000 or so distinct CDR3 sequences listed, 15% to 20% are singletons. The sequenced material came from naive T cells sorted from blood. The source of these receptors is a man aged 50 to 60 in good health.

This clonotype has a count of ten or more. V is TRBV5-1 and J is TRBJ2-7; 12 bases line up with TRBD2. This CDR3 contains 21 residues. The trim removed 0 bases at V and 0 bases at J, leaving 16 bases unmatched. Germline-derived CDR1 and CDR2 are SGHRS and YFSETQ. The chain's CDR3 is CASSLENRLAGGPDFSYEQYF. CDR3 DNA: TGCGCCAGCAGCTTGGAAAATCGGCTAGCGGGAGGGCCAGACTTCTCCTACGAGCAGTACTTC.

This clonotype was found many times. This rearrangement joins TRBV7-2 to TRBJ2-3; the D is unclear. The CDR3 is made up of 15 amino acids. Between the trimmed V and J ends, which lost 3 bases and 1 base, there was a span of 11 bases. Germline values: CDR1 SGHTA, CDR2 FQGNSA. CDR3 DNA sequence: TGTGCCAGCAGCTTGGTTGTGGAGCGCACAGATACGCAGTATTTT. Translating it yields CASSLVVERTDTQYF.

The chain recombines TRBV7-2 with TRBJ1-2; unclear D gene. This CDR3 comprises 11 residues. Trimming removed 5 bases from V and 14 bases from J, with 15 bases in between. Germline assignment: CDR1 SGHTA and CDR2 FQGNSA. Here the CDR3 DNA reads TGTGCCAGCAGCCCAGCCGTGGCTGAGACCTTC. It is translated as CASSPAVAETF.

The J gene is TRBJ1-2, the V gene TRBV20-1; the D gene is possibly TRBD1 (6 bases). Germline CDR1 reads DFQATT; CDR2 reads SNEGSKA (reference sequence). V was trimmed by 6 bases and J by 3 bases, leaving 14 bases between them. CDR3 length equals 13 residues. The CDR3 loop is CSAGPGVDYGYTF. DNA of the CDR3: TGCAGTGCGGGCCCAGGGGTTGACTATGGCTACACCTTC.

This clonotype was recorded only once. The CDR3 DNA reads TGCGCCAGCAGTGATTCAGGGGGCGTGAGGTATCAGCCCCAGCATTTT. Residues: CASSDSGGVRYQPQHF. The gene calls are TRBV10-2 and TRBJ1-5; TRBD1 agrees at 8 bases. V lost 3 bases to trimming and J lost 5 bases; unmatched junction nucleotides: 9. CDR1 is WSHSY and CDR2 is SAAADI in the germline V gene. The CDR3 runs 16 residues.

This clonotype was seen a few times. This chain uses TRBV7-9 with TRBJ2-5; TRBD2 might be the D (5 bases). CDR1 and CDR2 (germline): SEHNR, FQNEAQ (reference sequence). The CDR3 consists of 14 residues. Trimming removed 2 bases from V and 2 bases from J, with 9 bases in between. CDR3 region: CASSLFGEQETQYF. The CDR3 DNA is TGTGCCAGCAGCTTATTTGGGGAGCAAGAGACCCAGTACTTC.

This clonotype was observed many times. This chain uses TRBV29-1 with TRBJ2-2, with 14 bases fitting TRBD2. CDR3 size: 16 residues. The germline gives CDR1 SQVTM, CDR2 ANQGSEA. The ends lost 5 bases at V and 6 bases at J; junction bases unmatched: 8. The CDR3 DNA sequence: TGCAGCGTTCCGGGGACTAGCGGGAGTGGGGCCGGGGAGCTGTTTTTT. It translates to CSVPGTSGSGAGELFF.

CDR3 DNA: TGTGCCAGCAAATCGGGACAGGGCACCTACGAGCAGTACTTC. It is translated as CASKSGQGTYEQYF. This chain connects TRBV6-2 or TRBV6-3 to TRBJ2-7; 9 positions agree with TRBD1. CDR3 length: 14 amino acids. With 7 bases clipped from V and 2 bases from J, the junction kept 6 bases outside the gene matches. Germline V gives CDR1 MNHEY, CDR2 SVGEGT.

The chain carries TRBV11-2 and TRBJ2-3; no firm D call. The V end was cut by 3 bases, the J end by 2 bases, with 21 bases between. CDR3 length: 18 residues. Germline assignment: CDR1 SGHAT and CDR2 FQNNGV. The CDR3 loop is CASSFRPTRNLLTDTQYF. For the CDR3, the DNA is TGTGCCAGCAGCTTTAGACCGACAAGGAACCTTCTCACAGATACGCAGTATTTT.

This clonotype was detected ten times or more. The rearrangement links TRBV29-1 to TRBJ2-4; D is tentatively TRBD1 or TRBD2 (5 bases each). V was cut by 5 bases and J by 8 bases, with 16 bases left in between. The CDR3 sequence is 13 residues long. Germline values: CDR1 SQVTM, CDR2 ANQGSEA. CDR3 protein: CSVRPGLTDIQYF. In DNA, the CDR3 is TGCAGCGTTCGCCCGGGGCTGACCGACATTCAGTACTTC.

The rearrangement joins TRBV20-1 to TRBJ1-5; 9 bases are shared with TRBD1. The germline CDR1 and CDR2 sequences are DFQATT and SNEGSKA (reference sequence). V gave up 3 bases and J gave up 6 bases; unmatched junction bases: 3. The CDR3 runs to 13 residues. The CDR3 bases are TGCAGTGCTAGGGCGGACAGGGGTCAGCCCCAGCATTTT. It translates to CSARADRGQPQHF.

This clonotype has ten or more counts. Germline and junction disagree at one end, which may indicate a read error. The chain joins TRBV7-2 to TRBJ2-3, with D perhaps TRBD2 (6 bases). Germline loops: CDR1 SGHTA, CDR2 FQGNSA. This CDR3 has 17 amino acids. CDR3 residues: CASSVTGTQTRTVTQYF. The CDR3 DNA sequence: TGTGCCAGCAGCGTCACCGGGACTCAAACCCGCACAGTTACGCAGTATTTT.

The J gene is TRBJ1-3, the V gene TRBV29-1; D ambiguous. Germline-derived CDR1 and CDR2 are SQVTM and ANQGSEA. The CDR3 covers 11 residues. V was trimmed by 5 bases and J by 2 bases, leaving 4 bases between them. The DNA of the CDR3 is TGCAGCGTTTCCCCTGGAAACACCATATATTTT. This encodes CSVSPGNTIYF.

The chain couples TRBV5-5 to TRBJ1-2; no reliable D call. Trimming removed 0 bases from V and 7 bases from J, with 16 bases in between. This CDR3 spans 15 amino acids. Germline lookup yields CDR1 SGHKS and CDR2 YYEKEE (reference sequence). In DNA, the CDR3 is TGTGCCAGCAGCTTGGAAGTTTCTAGGGTTGCTGGCTACACCTTC. This sequence encodes CASSLEVSRVAGYTF.

The gene calls are TRBV28 and TRBJ2-5; the D gene could be TRBD1 or TRBD2 (5 bases each). V was clipped by 2 bases and J by 9 bases, with 25 bases between them. Germline V lookup: CDR1 MDHEN, CDR2 SYDVKM. This CDR3 is 17 amino acids long. The CDR3 bases are TGTGCCAGCAGTTTAGTGGGACGAATGGCAGGAGCGAGGGCCCAGTACTTC. Translation: CASSLVGRMAGARAQYF.

The V and J genes are TRBV7-2 and TRBJ2-7, with D possibly TRBD1 on 5 matching bases. This CDR3 contains 15 residues. Deletions cut 1 base from V and 6 bases from J, with 16 bases between. Germline V gene lookup returns CDR1 SGHTA and CDR2 FQGNSA. The CDR3 DNA sequence: TGTGCCAGCAGCTTAGATAGGGCAGGGCCGGTCGAGCAGTACTTC. This translates into CASSLDRAGPVEQYF.

This clonotype has more than one count but fewer than ten. This chain links TRBV4-1 with TRBJ2-7; a weak D match, TRBD2 (5 bases). Trimming removed 1 base from V and 2 bases from J, with 18 bases in between. CDR1 is MGHRA and CDR2 is YSYEKL in the germline V gene. CDR3 size: 17 residues. CDR3: CASSQGHGLPRTYEQYF. CDR3 nucleotide sequence: TGCGCCAGCAGCCAAGGCCACGGACTGCCCAGAACCTACGAGCAGTACTTC.

The chain employs TRBV20-1 and TRBJ2-5, with D possibly TRBD1 on 6 matching bases. Germline CDR1 is DFQATT and CDR2 is SNEGSKA (reference sequence). This CDR3 has 16 residues. V lost 0 bases and J 2 bases, leaving 16 bases between the germline ends. CDR3 bases: TGCAGTGCTAGAGATTATAGCCGGGACACACAAGAGACCCAGTACTTC. It specifies CSARDYSRDTQETQYF.